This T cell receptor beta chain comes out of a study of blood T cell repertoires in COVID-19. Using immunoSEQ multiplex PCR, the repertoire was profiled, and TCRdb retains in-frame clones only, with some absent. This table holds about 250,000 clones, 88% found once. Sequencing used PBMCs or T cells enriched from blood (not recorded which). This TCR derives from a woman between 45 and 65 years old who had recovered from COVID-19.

The DNA for the CDR3 is TGTGCCAGCAGTTACGCGGCCAGCACAGATACGCAGTATTTT. Translated, it gives CASSYAASTDTQYF. V and J are TRBV6-2 or TRBV6-3 and TRBJ2-3; no firm D call. This CDR3 is built from 14 residues. Germline V gene lookup returns CDR1 MNHEY and CDR2 SVGEGT. With 2 bases removed from V and 0 bases from J, the gap between germline ends came to 6 bases.